The 16 T cell receptor beta chains in this list originate from one sample, sequenced in a study of radiotherapy plus CTLA-4 blockade in lung cancer. This table comes from immunoSEQ multiplex PCR, and its TCRdb copy is limited to in-frame clones, with some not included. Of tens of thousands of clones in the sample, approximately 72% were seen once. The sample was peripheral blood, taken from a patient treated with radiotherapy plus ipilimumab. These TCRs come from a human donor with non-small cell lung cancer who had stable disease on radiotherapy plus ipilimumab.

The CDR3 DNA sequence: TGTGCCAGCAGCCCAGGGCCTGGTGGATCCCTCCACTTT. It is translated as CASSPGPGGSLHF. V gene TRBV11-3 combines with J gene TRBJ1-6; D is perhaps TRBD1 (5 bases). CDR1 is SGHNT and CDR2 is YENEEA in the germline V gene. The CDR3 totals 13 residues. The V end lost 5 bases, the J end lost 14 bases, and 16 bases lay between the germline ends.

This clone showed up just a few times. This rearrangement joins TRBV6-5 to TRBJ2-7, with 7 bases identical to TRBD1. Germline V gene sequence: CDR1 MNHEY, CDR2 SVGAGI. The CDR3 has 14 residues. J lost 4 bases, V lost 5 bases, and 8 bases had no gene match. CDR3 residues: CASSPEGAGYEQYF. The CDR3 bases are TGTGCCAGCAGTCCCGAGGGGGCGGGTTACGAGCAGTACTTC.

This clone was observed a few times. The chain is built from TRBV19 and TRBJ1-1; D is perhaps TRBD1 (6 bases). Germline V gene lookup returns CDR1 LNHDA and CDR2 SQIVND (reference sequence). Trimming cost V 4 bases and J 5 bases, with 20 bases left between them. The CDR3 consists of 16 residues. Here the CDR3 reads CASSTDRQGRTTEAFF. In DNA form, the CDR3 reads TGTGCCAGTAGTACCGATCGTCAGGGGAGAACAACTGAAGCTTTCTTT.

CDR3 in amino acids: CASSSRDRGSLGTEAFF. The CDR3 DNA is TGTGCCAGCAGCTCCCGGGACAGGGGGTCCCTGGGCACTGAAGCTTTCTTT. The V call is TRBV5-4, the J call TRBJ1-1; 11 bases line up with TRBD1. CDR3 size: 17 residues. Germline values: CDR1 SGHNT, CDR2 YYREEE (reference sequence). After removal of 3 bases from V and 4 bases from J, the junction contained 11 bases not matched to a gene.

V is TRBV10-3 and J is TRBJ1-6, with TRBD1 as a possible D gene (6 bases). The germline gives CDR1 ENHRY, CDR2 SYGVKD. The CDR3 is made up of 15 amino acids. V lost 4 bases to trimming and J lost 7 bases, with 14 bases between them. The CDR3 DNA is TGTGCCATCAGTGTTTCCCCAGGGGACAATTCACCCCTCCACTTT. Encoded protein: CAISVSPGDNSPLHF.

V gene TRBV2 combines with J gene TRBJ1-2; a possible D gene is TRBD1 (5 bases). CDR3 size: 13 residues. Germline V gene sequence: CDR1 SNHLY, CDR2 FYNNEI. V was trimmed by 4 bases and J by 5 bases, leaving 11 bases between them. CDR3 residues: CASSVQEFYGYTF. CDR3 coding DNA: TGTGCCAGCAGTGTACAGGAATTTTATGGCTACACCTTC.

The chain combines TRBV30 with TRBJ1-2; 7 nucleotides align to TRBD1. The CDR3 runs 13 residues. Germline CDR1 reads GTSNPN; CDR2 reads SVGIG (reference sequence). The J segment lost 2 bases and the V segment lost 5 bases, leaving 5 bases of the junction unmatched. Here the CDR3 reads CAWATGNNYGYTF. CDR3 sequence (DNA): TGTGCCTGGGCGACAGGGAACAACTATGGCTACACCTTC.

The chain couples TRBV14 to TRBJ2-7; D gene uncertain. The V and J ends lost 6 bases and 3 bases respectively, with 6 bases between them. The CDR3 runs 11 residues. CDR1 and CDR2 (germline): SGHDN, FVKESK. For the CDR3, the DNA is TGTGCCAGCAGTCAACACTACGAGCAGTACTTC. Amino acids: CASSQHYEQYF. Full variable domain (outside the CDR3, taken from reference TRBV14 and TRBJ2-7): EAGVTQFPSHSVIEKGQTVTLRCDPISGHDNLYWYRRVMGKEIKFLLHFVKESKQDESGMPNNRFLAERTGGTYSTLKVQPAELEDSGVYFCASSQHYEQYFGPGTRLTVT.

This clone was recorded a few times. J is TRBJ1-4 and V is TRBV4-1; D gene ambiguous. CDR1 is MGHRA, CDR2 YSYEKL, per germline. Trimming took 4 bases from V and 8 from J, leaving 20 bases between them. This CDR3 is built from 16 residues. As DNA, the CDR3 is TGCGCCAGCAGCCGAGAAGGAGGAGTTGTCGGCGAAAAACTGTTTTTT. As protein: CASSREGGVVGEKLFF.

The chain is built from TRBV7-3 and TRBJ1-1; D uncertain. CDR1 and CDR2 from the germline V gene are SGHTA and FQGTGA. The CDR3 extends over 13 amino acids. Between the trimmed V and J ends, which lost 3 bases and 1 base, there was a span of 6 bases. In DNA form, the CDR3 reads TGTGCCAGCAGCTTCACTCAGAACACTGAAGCTTTCTTT. This translates into CASSFTQNTEAFF. The variable domain in full, completed from reference TRBV7-3 and TRBJ1-1, reads GAGVSQTPSNKVTEKGKYVELRCDPISGHTALYWYRQSLGQGPEFLIYFQGTGAADDSGLPNDRFFAVRPEGSVSTLKIQRTERGDSAVYLCASSFTQNTEAFFGQGTRLTVV.

The genes are TRBV4-1 and TRBJ1-1; possibly TRBD1 for D (6 bases). Trimming took off 4 bases at V and 4 bases at J, with 16 bases between the two ends. CDR3 length: 15 amino acids. From germline, CDR1 is MGHRA and CDR2 YSYEKL. The CDR3 here is CASSREQGKFTEAFF. In nucleotides, the CDR3 is TGCGCCAGCAGCCGAGAACAGGGTAAATTCACTGAAGCTTTCTTT.

A few counts support this clone. The chain combines TRBV6-6 with TRBJ1-1; the match to TRBD1 covers 11 bases. The germline V gene encodes CDR1 MNHNY and CDR2 SVGAGI (reference sequence). The CDR3 spans 14 residues. Losses at the gene ends were 7 bases for V and 10 bases for J; bases not matched to a gene: 11. CDR3 residues: CASIIGGQGGLAFF. CDR3 in DNA: TGTGCCAGCATTATAGGGGGACAGGGGGGTCTAGCTTTCTTT.

J is TRBJ2-7 and V is TRBV7-9; 10 bases align to TRBD1. Germline V gene sequence: CDR1 SEHNR, CDR2 FQNEAQ (reference sequence). CDR3 size: 15 residues. Unmatched junction bases numbered 2, after V lost 2 bases and J lost 1 base. The CDR3 spells CASSLSGQGSYEQYF. The CDR3 nucleotides are TGTGCCAGCAGCTTATCGGGACAGGGGTCCTACGAGCAGTACTTC. Based on the CDR3 plus reference TRBV7-9 and TRBJ2-7, the full variable domain is DTGVSQNPRHKITKRGQNVTFRCDPISEHNRLYWYRQTLGQGPEFLTYFQNEAQLEKSRLLSDRFSAERPKGSFSTLEIQRTEQGDSAMYLCASSLSGQGSYEQYFGPGTRLTVT.

The gene calls are TRBV27 and TRBJ2-5; 11 bases agree with TRBD2. The end of the DNA is better explained by TRBJ2-7, so the J call may be wrong. The germline V gene has CDR1 MNHEY and CDR2 SMNVEV (reference sequence). There are 17 residues in the CDR3. The chain's CDR3 is CASSSSGTSGYSYEQYF. The CDR3 bases are TGTGCCAGCAGCTCATCGGGGACTAGCGGATACTCCTACGAGCAGTACTTC.

V usage is TRBV9 and J usage is TRBJ2-3; 10 bases agree with TRBD2. After removal of 0 bases from V and 6 bases from J, the junction contained 7 bases not matched to a gene. The CDR3 is 16 residues long. Germline CDR1 SGDLS, CDR2 YYNGEE. The CDR3 is CASSVAAGGPGDTQYF. As DNA, the CDR3 is TGTGCCAGCAGCGTAGCAGCGGGGGGGCCAGGGGATACGCAGTATTTT.

V gene TRBV5-8 combines with J gene TRBJ1-2; 9 bases agree with TRBD1. The CDR3 sequence is 16 residues long. V shed 6 bases, J shed 6 bases, and the junction held 15 bases outside the gene matches. Germline CDR1 SGHTS, CDR2 YDEGEE. CDR3 residues: CASIQLWDRVRDGYTF. In DNA form, the CDR3 reads TGTGCCAGCATCCAACTCTGGGACAGGGTTCGGGATGGCTACACCTTC.